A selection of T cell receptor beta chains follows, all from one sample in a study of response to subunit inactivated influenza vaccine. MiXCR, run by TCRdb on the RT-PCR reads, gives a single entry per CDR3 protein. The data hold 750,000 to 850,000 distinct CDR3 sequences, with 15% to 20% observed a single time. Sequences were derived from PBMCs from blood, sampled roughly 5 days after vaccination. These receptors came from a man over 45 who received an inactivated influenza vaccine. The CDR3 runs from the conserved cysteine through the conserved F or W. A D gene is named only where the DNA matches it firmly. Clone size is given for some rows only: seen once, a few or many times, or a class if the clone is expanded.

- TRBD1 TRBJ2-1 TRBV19 TGTGCCAGTAGTATCTTTGGACAGGGGGCCTATGAGCAGTTCTTC CASSIFGQGAYEQFF
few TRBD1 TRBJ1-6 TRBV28 TGTGCCAGCAGCCCAACAAGACAGGGCGGTTCACCCCTCCACTTT CASSPTRQGGSPLHF
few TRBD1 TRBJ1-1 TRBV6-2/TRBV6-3 TGTGCCAGCGGGGACAGGTACTACACTGAAGCTTTCTTT CASGDRYYTEAFF
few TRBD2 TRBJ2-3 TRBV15 TGTGCCACCAGCAGAGAGAACGGTGGCGGGAGTGGCACAGATACGCAGTATTTT CATSRENGGGSGTDTQYF
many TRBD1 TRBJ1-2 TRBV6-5 TGTGCCAGCAGTTACGTTAGGGGAACAGGGGGAAATGACTACACCTTC CASSYVRGTGGNDYTF
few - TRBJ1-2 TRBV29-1 TGCAGCGTTGCCGGGACAAGGATTAACTATGGCTACACCTTC CSVAGTRINYGYTF
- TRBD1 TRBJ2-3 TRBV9 TGTGCCAGCAGCGTCGGACAGGGTGACACAGATACGCAGTATTTT CASSVGQGDTDTQYF
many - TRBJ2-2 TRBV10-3 TGTGCCATCAGTGTGGTGACGAACACCGGGGAGCTGTTTTTT CAISVVTNTGELFF
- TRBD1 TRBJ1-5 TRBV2 TGTGCCAGCAGTCGAGGGACAGGGGATAGCAATCAGCCCCAGCATTTT CASSRGTGDSNQPQHF
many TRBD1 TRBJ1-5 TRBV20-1 TGCAGTGCTAGGGAGGACAGGGTGATTTCGCTTTGGGGCAATCAGCCCCAGCATTTT CSAREDRVISLWGNQPQHF
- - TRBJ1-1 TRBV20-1 TGCAGTGCTAGAGGGTCTCTTGAAGCTTTCTTT CSARGSLEAFF
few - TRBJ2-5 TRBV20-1 TGCAGTGCTACCCCCGAAGGCCAAGAGACCCAGTACTTC CSATPEGQETQYF
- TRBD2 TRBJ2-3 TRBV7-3 TGTGCCAGCAGCCGACAGGGTGTCCTAGCGGGAGGGCCGACAGATACGCAGTATTTT CASSRQGVLAGGPTDTQYF
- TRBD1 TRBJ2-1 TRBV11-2 TGTGCCAGCAGCTTAGATTCAGGGACAGCTTACAATGAGCAGTTCTTC CASSLDSGTAYNEQFF
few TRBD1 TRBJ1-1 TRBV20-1 TGCAGTGCTCTCAATCTGGGACGGGACAGCAACACTGAAGCTTTCTTT CSALNLGRDSNTEAFF
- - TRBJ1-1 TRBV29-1 TGCAGCGTGACTCGGGGTGGAACTGAAGCTTTCTTT CSVTRGGTEAFF
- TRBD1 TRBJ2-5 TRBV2 TGTGCCAGCGGCCGGGACAGAAACCAAGGGACCCAGTACTTC CASGRDRNQGTQYF
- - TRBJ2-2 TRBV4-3 TGCGCCAGCAGCCAAACGGGGGCCACCGGGGAGCTGTTTTTT CASSQTGATGELFF
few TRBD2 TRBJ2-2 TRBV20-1 TGCAGTGCTAGAGGGACTAGCGAGGCGAACACCGGGGAGCTGTTTTTT CSARGTSEANTGELFF
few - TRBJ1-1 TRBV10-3 TGTGCCATCAGTGAGTCGCTATTGACAGTAGAAGCTTTCTTT CAISESLLTVEAFF
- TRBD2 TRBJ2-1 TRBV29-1 TGCAGCGTCCTACTAGCGGGATTTTTTCATGAGCAGTTCTTC CSVLLAGFFHEQFF
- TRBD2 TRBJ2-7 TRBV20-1 TGCAGTGGGACCGGGACTAGACGGTCCGAGCAGTACTTC CSGTGTRRSEQYF
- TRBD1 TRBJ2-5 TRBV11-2 TGTGCCAGCAGCTCAGTAACCGGGACAGGGACAGAGACCCAGTACTTC CASSSVTGTGTETQYF
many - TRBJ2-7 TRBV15 TGTGCCACCAGCGTAAACAGGTACTACGAGCAGTACTTC CATSVNRYYEQYF
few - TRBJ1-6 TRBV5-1 TGCGCCAGCAGCTTTTATCAGGACTCCTATAATTCACCCCTCCACTTT CASSFYQDSYNSPLHF
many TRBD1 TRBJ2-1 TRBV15 TGTGCCACCAGAGGCCGGGACAGTAACTACAATGAGCAGTTCTTC CATRGRDSNYNEQFF
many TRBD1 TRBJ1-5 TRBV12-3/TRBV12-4 TGTGCCAGCAGTCCAGGGACAGCCAATCAGCCCCAGCATTTT CASSPGTANQPQHF
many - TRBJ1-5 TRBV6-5 TGTGCCAGCAGTTACGGACAGAGCAATCAGCCCCAGCATTTT CASSYGQSNQPQHF
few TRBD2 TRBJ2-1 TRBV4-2 TGTGCCAGCAGCCAAGATCAGCGGGGTTCCTACAATGAGCAGTTCTTC CASSQDQRGSYNEQFF
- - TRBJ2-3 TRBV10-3 TGTGCCATCAGTGTGGGGGAACGCACAGATACGCAGTATTTT CAISVGERTDTQYF
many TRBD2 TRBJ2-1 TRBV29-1 TGCAGCGTTGAAGATCTTCGGGCGGGAGTCGGAAATGAGCAGTTCTTC CSVEDLRAGVGNEQFF
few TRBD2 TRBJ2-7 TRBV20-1 TGCAGTGCCAGAGCAGCGGGGGTGAACGAGCAGTACTTC CSARAAGVNEQYF